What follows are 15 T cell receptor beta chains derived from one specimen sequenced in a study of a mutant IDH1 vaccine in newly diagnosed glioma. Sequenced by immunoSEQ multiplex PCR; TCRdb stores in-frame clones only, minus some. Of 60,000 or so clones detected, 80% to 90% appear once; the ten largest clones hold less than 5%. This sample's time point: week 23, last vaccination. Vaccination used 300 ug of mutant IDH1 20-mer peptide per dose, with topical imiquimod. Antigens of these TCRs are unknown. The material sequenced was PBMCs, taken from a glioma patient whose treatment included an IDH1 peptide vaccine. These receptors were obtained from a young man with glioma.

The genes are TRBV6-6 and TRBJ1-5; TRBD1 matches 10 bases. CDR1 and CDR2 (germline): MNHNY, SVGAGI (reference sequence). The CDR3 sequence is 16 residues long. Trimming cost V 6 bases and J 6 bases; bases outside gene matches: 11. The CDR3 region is CASSPFGGQGRQPQHF. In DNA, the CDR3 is TGTGCCAGCAGCCCTTTCGGGGGACAGGGGCGTCAGCCCCAGCATTTT.

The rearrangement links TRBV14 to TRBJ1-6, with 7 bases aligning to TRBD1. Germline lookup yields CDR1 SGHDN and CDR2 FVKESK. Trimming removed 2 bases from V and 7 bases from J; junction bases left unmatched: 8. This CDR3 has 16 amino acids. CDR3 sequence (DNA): TGTGCCAGCAGCCAATATTCAGGGGGAGGGAATTCACCCCTCCACTTT. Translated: CASSQYSGGGNSPLHF. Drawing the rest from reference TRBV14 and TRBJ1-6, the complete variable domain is EAGVTQFPSHSVIEKGQTVTLRCDPISGHDNLYWYRRVMGKEIKFLLHFVKESKQDESGMPNNRFLAERTGGTYSTLKVQPAELEDSGVYFCASSQYSGGGNSPLHFGNGTRLTVT.

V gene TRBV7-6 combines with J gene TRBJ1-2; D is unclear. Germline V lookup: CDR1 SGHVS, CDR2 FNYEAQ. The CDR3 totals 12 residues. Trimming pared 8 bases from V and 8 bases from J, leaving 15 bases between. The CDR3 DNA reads TGTGCCAGCCGGCCCTCAGGTGGCGGCTACACCTTC. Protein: CASRPSGGGYTF.

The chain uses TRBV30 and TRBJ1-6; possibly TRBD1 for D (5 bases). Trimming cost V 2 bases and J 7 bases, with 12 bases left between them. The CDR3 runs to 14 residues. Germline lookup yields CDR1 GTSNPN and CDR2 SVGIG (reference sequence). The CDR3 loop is CAWSRDVMNSPLHF. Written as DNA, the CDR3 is TGTGCCTGGAGTCGGGACGTAATGAATTCACCCCTCCACTTT.

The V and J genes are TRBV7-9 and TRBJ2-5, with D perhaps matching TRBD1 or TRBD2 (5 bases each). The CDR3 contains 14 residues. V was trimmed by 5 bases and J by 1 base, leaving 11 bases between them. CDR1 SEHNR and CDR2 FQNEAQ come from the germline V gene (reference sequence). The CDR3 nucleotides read TGTGCCAGCAGCCCGGGACCGATCCAAGAGACCCAGTACTTC. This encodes CASSPGPIQETQYF.

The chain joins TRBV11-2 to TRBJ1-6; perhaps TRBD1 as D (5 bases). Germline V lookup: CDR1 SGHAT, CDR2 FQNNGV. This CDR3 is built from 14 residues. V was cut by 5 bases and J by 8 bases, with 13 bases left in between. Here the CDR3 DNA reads TGTGCCAGCAGCCCGGGGGGGTCCCATTCACCCCTCCACTTT. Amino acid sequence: CASSPGGSHSPLHF.

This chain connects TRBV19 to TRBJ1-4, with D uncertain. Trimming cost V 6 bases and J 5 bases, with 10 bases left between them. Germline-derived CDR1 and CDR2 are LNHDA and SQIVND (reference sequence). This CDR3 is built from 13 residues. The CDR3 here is CASRRTANEKLFF. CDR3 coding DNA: TGTGCCAGTAGGCGGACGGCAAATGAAAAACTGTTTTTT.

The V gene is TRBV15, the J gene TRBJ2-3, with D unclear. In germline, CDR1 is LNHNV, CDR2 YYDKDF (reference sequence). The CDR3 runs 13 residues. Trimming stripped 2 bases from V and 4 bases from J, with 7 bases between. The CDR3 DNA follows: TGTGCCACCAGCAGACTTGCTCCAGATACGCAGTATTTT. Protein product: CATSRLAPDTQYF.

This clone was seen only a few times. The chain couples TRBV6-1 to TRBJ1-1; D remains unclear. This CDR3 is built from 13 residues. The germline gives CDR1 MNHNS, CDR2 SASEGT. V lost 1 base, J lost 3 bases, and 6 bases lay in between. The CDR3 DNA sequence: TGTGCCAGCAGTGAAGGGGCCTACACTGAAGCTTTCTTT. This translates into CASSEGAYTEAFF.

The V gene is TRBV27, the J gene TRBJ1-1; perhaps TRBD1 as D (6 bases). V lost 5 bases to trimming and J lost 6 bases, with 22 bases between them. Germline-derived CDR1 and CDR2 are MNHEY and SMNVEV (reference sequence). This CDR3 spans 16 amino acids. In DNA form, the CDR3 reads TGTGCCAGCAGTAAAGGGGGGTTTCGACAGGCCTCTGAAGCTTTCTTT. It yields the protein CASSKGGFRQASEAFF.

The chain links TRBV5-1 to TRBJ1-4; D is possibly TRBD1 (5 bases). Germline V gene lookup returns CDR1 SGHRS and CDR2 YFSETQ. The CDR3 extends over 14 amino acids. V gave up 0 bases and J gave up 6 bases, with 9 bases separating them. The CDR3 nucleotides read TGCGCCAGCAGCTTGGCTCAGGGCGATGAAAAACTGTTTTTT. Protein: CASSLAQGDEKLFF.

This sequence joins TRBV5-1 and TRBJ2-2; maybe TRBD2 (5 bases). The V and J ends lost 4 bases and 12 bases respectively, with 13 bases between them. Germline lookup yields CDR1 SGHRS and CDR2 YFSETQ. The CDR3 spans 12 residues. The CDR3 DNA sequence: TGCGCCAGCAGCCCGCAGGAGGAGAAGCTGTTTTTT. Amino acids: CASSPQEEKLFF.

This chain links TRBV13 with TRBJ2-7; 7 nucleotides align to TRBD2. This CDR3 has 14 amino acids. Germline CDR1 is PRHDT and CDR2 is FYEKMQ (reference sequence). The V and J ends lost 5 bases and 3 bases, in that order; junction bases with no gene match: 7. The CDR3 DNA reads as TGTGCCAGCAGCCCGGGGGGAGGGAACTACGAGCAGTACTTC. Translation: CASSPGGGNYEQYF.

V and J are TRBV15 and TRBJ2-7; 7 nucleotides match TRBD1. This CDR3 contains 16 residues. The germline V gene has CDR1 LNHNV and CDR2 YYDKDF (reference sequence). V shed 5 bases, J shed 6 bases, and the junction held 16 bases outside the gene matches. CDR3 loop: CATSRGTEINRIEQYF. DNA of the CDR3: TGTGCCACCAGCCGAGGGACAGAAATCAATCGGATCGAGCAGTACTTC.

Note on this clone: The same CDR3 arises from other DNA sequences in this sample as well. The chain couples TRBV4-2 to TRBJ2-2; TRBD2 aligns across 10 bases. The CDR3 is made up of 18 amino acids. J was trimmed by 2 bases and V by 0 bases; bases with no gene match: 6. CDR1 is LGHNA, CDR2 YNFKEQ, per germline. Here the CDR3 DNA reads TGTGCCAGCAGCCAAGATGGAGCGGGGGGGCCTAACACCGGGGAGCTGTTTTTT. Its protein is CASSQDGAGGPNTGELFF.